Described below is a single T cell receptor beta chain sequence and its context. It has no known antigen specificity. Qualities for individual bases were not recorded, and no much larger clone is one base off. The time point label corresponds to: progressive disease on ibrutinib. For TCR beta library preparation, approximately 2 micrograms of genomic DNA was extracted from cryopreserved PBMCs. Longitudinal blood samples from CLL patients on ibrutinib monotherapy underwent high-throughput TCR beta sequencing. The patients took part in an open-label, single-center phase 2 trial of ibrutinib monotherapy. Each clonotype received, on average, 10x coverage in deep resolution sequencing performed on a MiSeq, where the target depth lay between 1 in 1 million and 1 in 200,000 T cells. TCR beta libraries were generated with the immunoSEQ hsTCRB Kit. On the authors' methods: ImmunoSEQ Data Assistant and ImmunoSEQ Analyzer were used for data analysis, and V, D and J genes were assigned according to IMGT definitions. Clonality, with values ranging from 0 to 1, was calculated as one minus the normalized Shannon entropy of productive rearrangement frequencies. Public clonotype analysis was restricted to overrepresented clonotypes comprising at least 0.05% of each patient's repertoire. Fewer than 15 age-matched healthy donor repertoires from immuneACCESS served as clonality controls. In its TCRdb copy, this immuneACCESS table keeps in-frame sequences only and misses some clones. Where compared with another copy, unresolved V genes explain less than half of these, and the others have no known cause. From that table come the V and J calls and clone size; the DNA was used to work out D and trimming. For this sample there are about 300,000 clones; roughly 76% appear just once. Of the sample, about 5.3% falls within the top ten clones.

According to the germline V gene, CDR1 reads SGHNT and CDR2 reads YENEEA. Measured from the cysteine to the phenylalanine, the CDR3 is 14 residues long. Solely the CDR3 DNA is kept, with 42 bases framed from the first base. Trimming at the junction amounts to 3 bases on V and 2 bases on J, and the germline ends lie 8 bases apart. This entry belongs to a study of cytotoxic CD8 clonotypes in ibrutinib-treated CLL (dated by TCRdb to 2020 to 2023). Regarding the study in general: The cohort had over ten relapsed/refractory and 15 treatment-naive patients; approximately 17 were IGHV unmutated. Partial responses were observed in approximately 24 patients and complete responses in 2; after a median follow-up of around 68 months, remission was maintained in around 14 patients and progression was observed in approximately 12. The response samples were drawn at a median of 12 months into treatment, with a range of about 6 to 40 months. An average of 255,043 productive templates and 80,000 to 100,000 productive rearrangements was obtained per sample. Longitudinal samples were obtainable from about 30% of the 86 participants in the trial. Cryopreserved peripheral blood mononuclear cells were collected before treatment, at response, and at either disease progression or sustained remission. Patients were still on ibrutinib when every remission and progressive disease sample was collected.

The study at large found these results: Baseline clonality was found to be higher than that of age-matched healthy donors and was strongly correlated with circulating CD8+ T-cell counts. Clonality rose at ibrutinib response, remained stable during sustained remission, and dropped back toward baseline at progression. Public clonotypes were rare and either contracted or stayed stable during treatment, and the rise in clonality at ibrutinib response reflected the expansion of private clonotypes. Sustained-remission and progressing patients did not have matched sampling times, and lymph node repertoires were not examined.

Sequencing was performed on PBMCs, taken at disease progression, from a patient treated with ibrutinib. The receptor's source is a human donor with chronic lymphocytic leukemia. The rearranged chain carries TRBV11-3 and TRBJ2-1, with the D gene possibly TRBD1 or TRBD2, each one fitting 5 bases. CDR3 loop: CASSFRGAYNEQFF. The bases read TGTGCCAGCAGCTTCCGGGGCGCCTACAATGAGCAGTTCTTC.